This T cell receptor beta chain was obtained from a study of blood T cell repertoires in COVID-19. Overall study: COVID-19 samples from acute and convalescent phases originated in the United States, Italy and Spain. The cDNA or gDNA used as material had been derived from T cells, B-cell-depleted T cells, or PBMCs.

Per the original methods: Reference gene primer amplification yielded estimated nucleated cell counts. Sequenced by immunoSEQ multiplex PCR; TCRdb stores in-frame clones only, minus some. V, J and clone size are those of that table, while D and trimming were read from the DNA. The data hold under 80,000 clones, with 86% observed a single time. The germline gives CDR1 MNHEY, CDR2 SMNVEV (reference sequence). This CDR3 contains 14 residues. V was cut by 1 base and J by 3 bases, with 10 bases left in between. The TCR comes from a human donor in a cohort sampled during active COVID-19. The sequenced material came from peripheral blood. V gene TRBV27 combines with J gene TRBJ2-7; weak D call: TRBD1 (6 bases). The CDR3 DNA follows: TGTGCCAGCAGTTTATTACAGGGCGGCTACGAGCAGTACTTC. Amino acid sequence: CASSLLQGGYEQYF.